This T cell receptor beta chain was observed in a study of T cells in Graves' hyperthyroidism and ophthalmopathy. Broader study findings: Ophthalmopathy, which appeared later, was predicted by the model a median 6.5 months before onset. Patients with ophthalmopathy were separated from those with stable hyperthyroidism by a 13 V-J model.

Inclusion characteristics of ophthalmopathy patients comprised a Clinical Activity Score of at least 3, a NOSPECS grade of at least 4, and duration under 3 months. The investigators amplified TCR beta CDR3 regions from RNA transcripts. The TCR CDR3 first-round RT-PCR relied on the HTBI primer set. TCRdb reprocessed the multiplex PCR reads with MiXCR, giving one entry per CDR3 protein. The sample has 250,000 to 300,000 distinct CDR3 sequences, approximately 15% seen once. At least ten counts were recorded for this clonotype. Its specificity is not known. The CDR3 runs 10 residues. Trimming took off 7 bases at V and 4 bases at J, with 4 bases between the two ends. Germline-derived CDR1 and CDR2 are SNHLY and FYNNEI.

The sequence came from a woman aged 60-75 years with Graves' ophthalmopathy. The sample consisted of blood. The chain uses TRBV2 and TRBJ2-5; no clear D gene. This CDR3 reads CASTRETQYF. CDR3 sequence (DNA): TGTGCCAGCACGAGAGAGACCCAGTACTTC.